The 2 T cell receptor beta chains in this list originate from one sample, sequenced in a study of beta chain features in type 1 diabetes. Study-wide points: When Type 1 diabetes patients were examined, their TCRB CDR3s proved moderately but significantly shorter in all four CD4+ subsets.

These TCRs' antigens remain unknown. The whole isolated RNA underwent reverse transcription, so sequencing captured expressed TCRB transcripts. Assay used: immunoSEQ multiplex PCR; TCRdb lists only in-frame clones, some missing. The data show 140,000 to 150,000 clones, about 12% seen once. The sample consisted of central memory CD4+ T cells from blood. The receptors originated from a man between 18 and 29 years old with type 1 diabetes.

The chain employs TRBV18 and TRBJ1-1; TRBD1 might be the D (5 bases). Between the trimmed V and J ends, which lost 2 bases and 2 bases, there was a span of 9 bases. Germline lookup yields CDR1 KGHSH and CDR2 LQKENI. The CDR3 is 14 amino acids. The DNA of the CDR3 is TGTGCCAGCTCACCAGAGACAGCTAACACTGAAGCTTTCTTT. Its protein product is CASSPETANTEAFF. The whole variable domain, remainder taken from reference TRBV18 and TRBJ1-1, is NAGVMQNPRHLVRRRGQEARLRCSPMKGHSHVYWYRQLPEEGLKFMVYLQKENIIDESGMPKERFSAEFPKEGPSILRIQQVVRGDSAAYFCASSPETANTEAFFGQGTRLTVV.

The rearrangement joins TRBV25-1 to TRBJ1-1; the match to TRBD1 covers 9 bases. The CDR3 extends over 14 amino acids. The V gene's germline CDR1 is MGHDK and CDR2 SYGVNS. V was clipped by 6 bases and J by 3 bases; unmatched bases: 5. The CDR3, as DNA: TGTGCCAGCAGAGGACAGGGGACTTACACTGAAGCTTTCTTT. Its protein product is CASRGQGTYTEAFF.